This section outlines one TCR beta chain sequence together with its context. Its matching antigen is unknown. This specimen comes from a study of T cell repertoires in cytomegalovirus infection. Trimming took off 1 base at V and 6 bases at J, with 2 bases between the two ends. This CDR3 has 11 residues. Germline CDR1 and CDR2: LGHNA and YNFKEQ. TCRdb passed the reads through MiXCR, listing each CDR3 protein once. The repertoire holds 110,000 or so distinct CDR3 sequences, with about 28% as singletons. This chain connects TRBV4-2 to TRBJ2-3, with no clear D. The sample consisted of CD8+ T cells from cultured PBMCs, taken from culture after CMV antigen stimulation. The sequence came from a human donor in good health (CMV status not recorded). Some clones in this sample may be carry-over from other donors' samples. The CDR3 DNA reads TGTGCCAGCAGCCAAGGGGATACGCAGTATTTT. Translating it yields CASSQGDTQYF.